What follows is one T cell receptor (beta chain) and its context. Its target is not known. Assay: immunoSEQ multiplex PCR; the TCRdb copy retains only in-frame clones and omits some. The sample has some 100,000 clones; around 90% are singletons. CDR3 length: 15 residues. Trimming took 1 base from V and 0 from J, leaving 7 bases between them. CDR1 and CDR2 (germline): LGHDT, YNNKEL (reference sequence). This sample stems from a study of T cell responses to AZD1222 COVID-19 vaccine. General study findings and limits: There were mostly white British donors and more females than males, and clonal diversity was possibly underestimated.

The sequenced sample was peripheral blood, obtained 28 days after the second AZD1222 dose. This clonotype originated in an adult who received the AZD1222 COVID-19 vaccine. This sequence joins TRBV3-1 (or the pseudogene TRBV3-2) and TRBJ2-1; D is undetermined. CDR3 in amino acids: CASSQALDSYNEQFF. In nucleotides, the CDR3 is TGTGCCAGCAGCCAAGCCCTTGACTCCTACAATGAGCAGTTCTTC.